This T cell receptor (beta chain) was identified during a study of OX40 agonist ivuxolimab in advanced cancers. Looking at the study overall: The costimulatory receptor OX40 (CD134) was targeted by ivuxolimab, a fully human IgG2 agonistic monoclonal antibody. Intravenous ivuxolimab was administered to patients every 2 weeks at six dose levels: 0.01, 0.1, 0.3, 1.5, 3 and 10 mg/kg. Of the roughly 54 dose-escalation patients, hepatocellular carcinoma was present in 19, melanoma in approximately 15, renal cell carcinoma in 9 and head and neck cancer in 9. In the dose-escalation cohort, 82.7% of patients were male, and the mean age was approximately 60 years, with a range of roughly 23 to 85. Prior anti-PD-1, anti-PD-L1 or anti-CTLA-4 therapy was permitted, and less than 45% of dose-escalation patients had received checkpoint inhibitors. Three dose-escalation patients achieved partial responses, one with hepatocellular carcinoma and two with cutaneous melanoma. The purpose of peripheral TCRbeta sequencing was to test whether ivuxolimab changed TCR sequence diversity and led to clonal T-cell expansion. The paper covers the monotherapy dose-escalation part of the phase I ivuxolimab trial, which included N of about 50 patients.

Patients with a history of autoimmune disease or receiving systemic immunosuppression were excluded from the trial. Peripheral blood for TCR sequencing was collected from all dose cohorts at baseline, on cycle 4 day 1, and on cycle 7 day 1. Samples came from an open-label, multicenter, first-in-human phase I dose-escalation trial of ivuxolimab. Adults with locally advanced or metastatic melanoma, renal cell carcinoma, hepatocellular carcinoma or head and neck squamous cell carcinoma were enrolled in the trial. Before TCR sequencing, CD4+ and CD8+ T cells were separately sorted from peripheral blood. Genomic DNA was isolated from the sorted cells so that the TCRbeta CDR3 region could be sequenced. The immunoSEQ Assay was used to sequence the TCRbeta CDR3 regions. Not all clones reach the TCRdb copy of this immuneACCESS table, which keeps in-frame sequences only. Checked studies attribute under half of the gap to unresolved V genes and leave the rest unexplained. Here the sample has around 89,000 clones; just over 90% occur a single time. Of the sample, 0.71% is held by the ten largest clones.

A few counts support this clone. It lacks a known antigen. No base quality values were provided; no much bigger clone lies one nucleotide off. Cut back by 4 bases and 0 bases, the V and J ends lie 10 bases apart. The CDR3, from cysteine to phenylalanine, totals 14 residues. Solely the CDR3 DNA is kept, with 42 bases framed from the first base. CDR1 and CDR2 were assigned from the germline V gene (reference sequence) as MNHNY and SVGAGI. What the authors observed across the whole study: On average, CD8+ T cells showed more expanded clones than CD4+ T cells after ivuxolimab. Low levels of normalized T-cell clonal expansion were also seen in some patients who did not respond. At doses from 0.1 to 3.0 mg/kg, clonal expansion was seen in both CD4+ and CD8+ blood T cells between baseline and week 6. Partial responders in the 0.1-3.0 mg/kg groups had among the lowest normalized peripheral clonal expansion, especially among CD8+ T cells. Which antigens the clonally expanded peripheral T cells were specific for was not determined.

Recombination joined TRBV6-6 with TRBJ2-7, and the D gene may be TRBD1, 6 bases matching. The sample here was CD4+ or CD8+ T cells sorted from blood, taken in a trial of the OX40 agonist ivuxolimab. The TCR originated in an adult with an advanced solid tumor such as melanoma, head and neck, liver or kidney cancer. The nucleotide sequence reads TGTGCCAGCAGTTCCCCAGGGGACTCCTACGAGCAGTACTTC. It specifies CASSSPGDSYEQYF.